The sequence of this T cell receptor beta chain was determined in a study of blood T cell repertoires in COVID-19. Study summary: Material from acute and convalescent COVID-19 was sourced from the United States, Italy and Spain.

Germline lookup yields CDR1 GTSNPN and CDR2 SVGIG (reference sequence). The V end lost 2 bases, the J end lost 4 bases, and 3 bases lay between the germline ends. The CDR3 extends over 12 amino acids. TCRdb keeps only in-frame clones here, not all; method: immunoSEQ multiplex PCR. The table shows some 150,000 clones, with 70% to 90% occurring only once. The chain combines TRBV30 with TRBJ2-6; D gene uncertain. Sequencing was performed on peripheral blood. The receptor comes from a man aged 50 or older with acute or convalescent COVID-19. CDR3 coding DNA: TGTGCCTGGAGTTCAGGGGCCAACGTCCTGACTTTC. Translated, it gives CAWSSGANVLTF. The variable domain in full, with the rest retrieved from reference TRBV30 and TRBJ2-6, is SQTIHQWPATLVQPVGSPLSLECTVEGTSNPNLYWYRQAAGRGLQLLFYSVGIGQISSEVPQNLSASRPQDRQFILSSKKLLLSDSGFYLCAWSSGANVLTFGAGSRLTVL.